These 13 T cell receptor beta chains were sequenced from one sample in a study of T cells in Graves' hyperthyroidism and ophthalmopathy. TCR beta CDR3 sequences were amplified from RNA transcripts. Primed by the HTBI set, a first-round RT-PCR was run on the TCR CDR3. TCRdb redid the calling of the multiplex PCR reads with MiXCR, one entry per CDR3 protein. Among around 300,000 distinct CDR3 sequences, roughly 22% were seen once, and the ten largest hold roughly 60%. The specimen was blood. The receptors stem from a man younger than 40 with Graves' ophthalmopathy.

This clonotype was counted at least ten times. The chain combines TRBV5-1 with TRBJ2-7; no reliable D call. Deletions cut 1 base from V and 3 bases from J, with 11 bases between. Germline-derived CDR1 and CDR2 are SGHRS and YFSETQ. This CDR3 contains 14 residues. The CDR3 coding sequence is TGCGCCAGCAGCTTGTCAGGAGCCTACTACGAGCAGTACTTC. Protein sequence: CASSLSGAYYEQYF.

This clonotype was seen a few times. The CDR3, as DNA: TGTGCCAGCAGTTTAACAGGTAGTCAGCGAAACACCATATATTTT. Translating gives CASSLTGSQRNTIYF. The rearrangement uses TRBV28 and TRBJ1-3, with a weak D call TRBD1 (5 bases). V lost 2 bases, J lost 5 bases, and 13 bases lay in between. Germline loops: CDR1 MDHEN, CDR2 SYDVKM. The CDR3 is made up of 15 amino acids.

There are many counts of this clonotype. The rearrangement links TRBV28 to TRBJ2-1; D gene uncertain. This CDR3 contains 15 residues. V was cut by 7 bases and J by 0 bases, with 13 bases left in between. Germline loops: CDR1 MDHEN, CDR2 SYDVKM. CDR3 nucleotides: TGTGCCAGCATTTCAGGACGGAGCTCCTACAATGAGCAGTTCTTC. Encoded protein: CASISGRSSYNEQFF.

CDR3 DNA: TGTGCCAGTAGTAGCGGGACCTTCTACGAGCAGTACTTC. Translation: CASSSGTFYEQYF. The chain carries TRBV19 and TRBJ2-7; possibly TRBD2 for D (6 bases). This CDR3 comprises 13 residues. Germline loops: CDR1 LNHDA, CDR2 SQIVND (reference sequence). V shed 4 bases and J shed 3 bases, with 10 bases lying between them.

This clonotype was recorded at least ten times. V is TRBV11-2 and J is TRBJ1-4, with a tentative D call TRBD1 (5 bases). Between the trimmed V and J ends, which lost 2 bases and 6 bases, there was a span of 13 bases. This CDR3 is built from 15 residues. CDR1 and CDR2 from the germline V gene are SGHAT and FQNNGV. CDR3 residues: CASSLRQSPYEKLFF. The CDR3 DNA reads TGTGCCAGCAGCTTAAGACAGAGCCCCTATGAAAAACTGTTTTTT.

The chain combines TRBV12-3 or TRBV12-4 with TRBJ1-6; 7 bases fit TRBD1. The CDR3 length is 16 residues. The V and J ends lost 6 bases and 8 bases, in that order; junction bases with no gene match: 13. CDR3 in DNA: TGTGCCAGCAGATCTCCGCGACAGGGTTTGGATTCACCCCTCCACTTT. This sequence encodes CASRSPRQGLDSPLHF.

For this clonotype: One end of the junction is discordant with germline, which a read error may explain. V usage is TRBV2 and J usage is TRBJ1-1; D possibly corresponds to TRBD1 (6 bases). The germline CDR1 and CDR2 sequences are SNHLY and FYNNEI. The CDR3 is 11 residues long. The CDR3 nucleotides are TGTGCCTCCGGGGGCCCTCATGGTGCTCTCTTT. Translation gives CASGGPHGALF.

The CDR3 here is CASSLTSEKLFF. The CDR3, as DNA: TGTGCCAGCAGCTTAACGTCTGAAAAACTGTTTTTT. V gene TRBV7-3 combines with J gene TRBJ1-4; D call uncertain. V was cut by 0 bases and J by 7 bases, with 3 bases left in between. Looked up from germline, CDR1 is SGHTA and CDR2 is FQGTGA. CDR3 length: 12 residues.

This chain links TRBV18 with TRBJ1-1; maybe TRBD1 (5 bases). The germline V gene has CDR1 KGHSH and CDR2 LQKENI. This CDR3 is 18 amino acids long. The ends were cut back, 5 bases at V and 0 bases at J, with 22 bases in the middle. DNA of the CDR3: TGTGCCAGCTCAGCAAACGCCGGGGCTCCTTCAATGAACACTGAAGCTTTCTTT. Its translation is CASSANAGAPSMNTEAFF.

Ten or more counts support this clonotype. The chain links TRBV24-1 to TRBJ2-3, with D possibly being TRBD1 (5 bases). CDR3 size: 15 residues. Germline lookup yields CDR1 KGHDR and CDR2 SFDVKD. Between the trimmed V and J ends, which lost 1 base and 4 bases, there was a span of 11 bases. The CDR3 nucleotides are TGTGCCACCAGTGATTTCTTGCAGGGATCAGATACGCAGTATTTT. Amino acids: CATSDFLQGSDTQYF.

V is TRBV6-9 and J is TRBJ2-7; D is perhaps TRBD2 (5 bases). This CDR3 has 14 residues. CDR1 is MNHGY, CDR2 SVAAGI, per germline. Trimming pared 10 bases from V and 2 bases from J, leaving 18 bases between. The CDR3 sequence: CATTYAGSAYEQYF. In nucleotides, the CDR3 is TGTGCCACCACTTATGCGGGTTCGGCCTACGAGCAGTACTTC.

This clonotype was detected only a few times. This sequence joins TRBV5-6 and TRBJ1-6; D is ambiguous. This CDR3 has 14 residues. V was shortened by 6 bases and J by 9 bases, with 16 bases between the two germline ends. In germline, CDR1 is SGHDT, CDR2 YYEEEE. CDR3 in amino acids: CASTVGSQASPLHF. DNA for the CDR3: TGTGCCAGCACCGTCGGGAGCCAGGCTTCACCCCTCCACTTT.

This clonotype has at least ten counts. The chain joins TRBV20-1 to TRBJ2-3; D possibly matches TRBD1 or TRBD2 (5 bases each). V lost 6 bases, J lost 4 bases, and 11 bases lay in between. Per the germline V gene, CDR1 is DFQATT and CDR2 is SNEGSKA (reference sequence). The CDR3 is 12 residues long. As DNA, the CDR3 is TGCAGTGCCCCCCAGGGAGCAGATACGCAGTATTTT. Translation gives CSAPQGADTQYF.